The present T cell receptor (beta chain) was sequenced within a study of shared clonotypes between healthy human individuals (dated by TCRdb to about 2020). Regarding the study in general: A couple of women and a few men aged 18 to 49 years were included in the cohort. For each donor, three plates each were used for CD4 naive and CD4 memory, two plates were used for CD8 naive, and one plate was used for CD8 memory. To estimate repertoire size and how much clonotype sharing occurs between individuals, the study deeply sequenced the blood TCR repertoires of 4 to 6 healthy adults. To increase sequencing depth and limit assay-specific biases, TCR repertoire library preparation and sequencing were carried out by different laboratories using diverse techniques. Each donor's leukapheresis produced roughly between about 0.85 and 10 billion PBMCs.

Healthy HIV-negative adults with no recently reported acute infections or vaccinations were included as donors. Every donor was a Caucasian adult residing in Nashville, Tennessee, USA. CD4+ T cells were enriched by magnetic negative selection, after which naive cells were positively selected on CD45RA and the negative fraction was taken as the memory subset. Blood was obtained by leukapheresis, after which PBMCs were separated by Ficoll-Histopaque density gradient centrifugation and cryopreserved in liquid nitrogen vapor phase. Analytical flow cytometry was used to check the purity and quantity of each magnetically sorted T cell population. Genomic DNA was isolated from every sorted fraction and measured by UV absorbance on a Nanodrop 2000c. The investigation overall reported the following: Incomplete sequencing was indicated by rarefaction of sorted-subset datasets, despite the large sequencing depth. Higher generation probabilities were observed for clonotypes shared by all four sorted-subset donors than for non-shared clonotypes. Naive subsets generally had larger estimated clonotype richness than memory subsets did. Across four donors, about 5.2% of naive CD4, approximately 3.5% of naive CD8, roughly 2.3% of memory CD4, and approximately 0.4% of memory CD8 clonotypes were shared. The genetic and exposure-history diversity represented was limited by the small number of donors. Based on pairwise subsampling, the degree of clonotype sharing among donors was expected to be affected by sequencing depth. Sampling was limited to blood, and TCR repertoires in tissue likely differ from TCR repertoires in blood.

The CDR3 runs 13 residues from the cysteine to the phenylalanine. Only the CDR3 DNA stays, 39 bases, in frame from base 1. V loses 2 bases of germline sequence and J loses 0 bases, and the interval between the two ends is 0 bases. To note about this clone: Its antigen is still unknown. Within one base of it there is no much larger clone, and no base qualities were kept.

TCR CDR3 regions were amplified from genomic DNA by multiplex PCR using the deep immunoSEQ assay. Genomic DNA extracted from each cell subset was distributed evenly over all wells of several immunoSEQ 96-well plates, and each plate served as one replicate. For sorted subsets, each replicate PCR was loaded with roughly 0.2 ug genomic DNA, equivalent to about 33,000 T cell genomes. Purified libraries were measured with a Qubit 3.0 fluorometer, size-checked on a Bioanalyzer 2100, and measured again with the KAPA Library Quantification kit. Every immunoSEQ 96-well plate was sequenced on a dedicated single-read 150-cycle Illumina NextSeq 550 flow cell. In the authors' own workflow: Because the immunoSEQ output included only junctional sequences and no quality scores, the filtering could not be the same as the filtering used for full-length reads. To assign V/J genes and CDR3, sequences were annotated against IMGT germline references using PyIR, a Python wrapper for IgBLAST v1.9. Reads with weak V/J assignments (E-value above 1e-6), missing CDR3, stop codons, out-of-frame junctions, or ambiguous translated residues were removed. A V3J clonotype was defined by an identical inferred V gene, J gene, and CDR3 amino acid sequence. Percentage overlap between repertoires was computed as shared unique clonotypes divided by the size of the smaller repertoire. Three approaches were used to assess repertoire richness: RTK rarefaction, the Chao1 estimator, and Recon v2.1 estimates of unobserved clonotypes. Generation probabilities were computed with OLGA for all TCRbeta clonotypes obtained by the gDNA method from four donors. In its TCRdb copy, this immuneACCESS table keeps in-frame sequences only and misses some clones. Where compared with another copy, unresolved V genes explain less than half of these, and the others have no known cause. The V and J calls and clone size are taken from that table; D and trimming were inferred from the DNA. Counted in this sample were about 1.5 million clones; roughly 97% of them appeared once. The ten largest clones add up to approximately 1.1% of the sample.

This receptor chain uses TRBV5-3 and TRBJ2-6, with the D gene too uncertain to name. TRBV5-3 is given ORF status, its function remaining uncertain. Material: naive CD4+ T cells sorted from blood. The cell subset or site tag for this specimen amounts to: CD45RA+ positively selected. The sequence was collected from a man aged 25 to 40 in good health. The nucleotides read TGTGCCAGAAGCTTCTCTGGGGCCAACGTCCTGACTTTC. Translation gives CARSFSGANVLTF.